These T cell receptor beta chains were read from a single sample in a study of a mutant IDH1 vaccine in newly diagnosed glioma. No antigen has been assigned to these receptors. Sequenced by immunoSEQ multiplex PCR; TCRdb stores in-frame clones only, minus some. Among 60,000 to 75,000 clones listed, more than 75% were seen once. The sample was PBMCs, taken from a glioma patient whose treatment included an IDH1 peptide vaccine. The source is a man aged 25-45 years with glioma. The CDR3 runs from the conserved cysteine through the conserved F or W. The D gene is left open where the match is weak. Clone size is stated in some rows and not others, as once, few, many or a class when expanded.

size	V	D	J	DNA	CDR3
.	TRBV7-3	.	TRBJ1-1	TGTGCCAGCAGCTTAACTGCGGCAGGGAACACTGAAGCTTTCTTT	CASSLTAAGNTEAFF
.	TRBV18	TRBD1	TRBJ2-7	TGTGCCAGCTCACCGGGGACAGGGGATTACGAGCAGTACTTC	CASSPGTGDYEQYF
.	TRBV2	TRBD1	TRBJ1-2	TGTGCCAGCAGCTCCACTACAGGGGGCTATGGCTACACCTTC	CASSSTTGGYGYTF
.	TRBV28	.	TRBJ2-5	TGTGCCAGCGGGTTGAGAGTCCGCGAGACCCAGTACTTC	CASGLRVRETQYF
.	TRBV25-1	.	TRBJ1-2	TGTGCCAGCAGTGAGCAGGGCCCTAACTATGGCTACACCTTC	CASSEQGPNYGYTF
once	TRBV5-8	.	TRBJ1-1	TGTGCCAGCAGCTTGGGGACCCCCGATACTACTGAAGCTTTCTTT	CASSLGTPDTTEAFF
.	TRBV9	TRBD1	TRBJ2-1	TGTGCCAGCAGCGTAGGCAGGGCAGGGGGTACCTACAATGAGCAGTTCTTC	CASSVGRAGGTYNEQFF
few	TRBV25-1	.	TRBJ1-4	TGTGCCAGCAGTGCTCCGGGACTGTCTAATGAAAAACTGTTTTTT	CASSAPGLSNEKLFF
.	TRBV9	.	TRBJ2-3	TGTGCCAGCAGCGTCAGCGGGACAGATACGCAGTATTTT	CASSVSGTDTQYF
.	TRBV27	TRBD2	TRBJ2-2	TGTGCCAGCAGCCCACTAGCGGGGGGGCCAGCCTCCGGGGAGCTGTTTTTT	CASSPLAGGPASGELFF